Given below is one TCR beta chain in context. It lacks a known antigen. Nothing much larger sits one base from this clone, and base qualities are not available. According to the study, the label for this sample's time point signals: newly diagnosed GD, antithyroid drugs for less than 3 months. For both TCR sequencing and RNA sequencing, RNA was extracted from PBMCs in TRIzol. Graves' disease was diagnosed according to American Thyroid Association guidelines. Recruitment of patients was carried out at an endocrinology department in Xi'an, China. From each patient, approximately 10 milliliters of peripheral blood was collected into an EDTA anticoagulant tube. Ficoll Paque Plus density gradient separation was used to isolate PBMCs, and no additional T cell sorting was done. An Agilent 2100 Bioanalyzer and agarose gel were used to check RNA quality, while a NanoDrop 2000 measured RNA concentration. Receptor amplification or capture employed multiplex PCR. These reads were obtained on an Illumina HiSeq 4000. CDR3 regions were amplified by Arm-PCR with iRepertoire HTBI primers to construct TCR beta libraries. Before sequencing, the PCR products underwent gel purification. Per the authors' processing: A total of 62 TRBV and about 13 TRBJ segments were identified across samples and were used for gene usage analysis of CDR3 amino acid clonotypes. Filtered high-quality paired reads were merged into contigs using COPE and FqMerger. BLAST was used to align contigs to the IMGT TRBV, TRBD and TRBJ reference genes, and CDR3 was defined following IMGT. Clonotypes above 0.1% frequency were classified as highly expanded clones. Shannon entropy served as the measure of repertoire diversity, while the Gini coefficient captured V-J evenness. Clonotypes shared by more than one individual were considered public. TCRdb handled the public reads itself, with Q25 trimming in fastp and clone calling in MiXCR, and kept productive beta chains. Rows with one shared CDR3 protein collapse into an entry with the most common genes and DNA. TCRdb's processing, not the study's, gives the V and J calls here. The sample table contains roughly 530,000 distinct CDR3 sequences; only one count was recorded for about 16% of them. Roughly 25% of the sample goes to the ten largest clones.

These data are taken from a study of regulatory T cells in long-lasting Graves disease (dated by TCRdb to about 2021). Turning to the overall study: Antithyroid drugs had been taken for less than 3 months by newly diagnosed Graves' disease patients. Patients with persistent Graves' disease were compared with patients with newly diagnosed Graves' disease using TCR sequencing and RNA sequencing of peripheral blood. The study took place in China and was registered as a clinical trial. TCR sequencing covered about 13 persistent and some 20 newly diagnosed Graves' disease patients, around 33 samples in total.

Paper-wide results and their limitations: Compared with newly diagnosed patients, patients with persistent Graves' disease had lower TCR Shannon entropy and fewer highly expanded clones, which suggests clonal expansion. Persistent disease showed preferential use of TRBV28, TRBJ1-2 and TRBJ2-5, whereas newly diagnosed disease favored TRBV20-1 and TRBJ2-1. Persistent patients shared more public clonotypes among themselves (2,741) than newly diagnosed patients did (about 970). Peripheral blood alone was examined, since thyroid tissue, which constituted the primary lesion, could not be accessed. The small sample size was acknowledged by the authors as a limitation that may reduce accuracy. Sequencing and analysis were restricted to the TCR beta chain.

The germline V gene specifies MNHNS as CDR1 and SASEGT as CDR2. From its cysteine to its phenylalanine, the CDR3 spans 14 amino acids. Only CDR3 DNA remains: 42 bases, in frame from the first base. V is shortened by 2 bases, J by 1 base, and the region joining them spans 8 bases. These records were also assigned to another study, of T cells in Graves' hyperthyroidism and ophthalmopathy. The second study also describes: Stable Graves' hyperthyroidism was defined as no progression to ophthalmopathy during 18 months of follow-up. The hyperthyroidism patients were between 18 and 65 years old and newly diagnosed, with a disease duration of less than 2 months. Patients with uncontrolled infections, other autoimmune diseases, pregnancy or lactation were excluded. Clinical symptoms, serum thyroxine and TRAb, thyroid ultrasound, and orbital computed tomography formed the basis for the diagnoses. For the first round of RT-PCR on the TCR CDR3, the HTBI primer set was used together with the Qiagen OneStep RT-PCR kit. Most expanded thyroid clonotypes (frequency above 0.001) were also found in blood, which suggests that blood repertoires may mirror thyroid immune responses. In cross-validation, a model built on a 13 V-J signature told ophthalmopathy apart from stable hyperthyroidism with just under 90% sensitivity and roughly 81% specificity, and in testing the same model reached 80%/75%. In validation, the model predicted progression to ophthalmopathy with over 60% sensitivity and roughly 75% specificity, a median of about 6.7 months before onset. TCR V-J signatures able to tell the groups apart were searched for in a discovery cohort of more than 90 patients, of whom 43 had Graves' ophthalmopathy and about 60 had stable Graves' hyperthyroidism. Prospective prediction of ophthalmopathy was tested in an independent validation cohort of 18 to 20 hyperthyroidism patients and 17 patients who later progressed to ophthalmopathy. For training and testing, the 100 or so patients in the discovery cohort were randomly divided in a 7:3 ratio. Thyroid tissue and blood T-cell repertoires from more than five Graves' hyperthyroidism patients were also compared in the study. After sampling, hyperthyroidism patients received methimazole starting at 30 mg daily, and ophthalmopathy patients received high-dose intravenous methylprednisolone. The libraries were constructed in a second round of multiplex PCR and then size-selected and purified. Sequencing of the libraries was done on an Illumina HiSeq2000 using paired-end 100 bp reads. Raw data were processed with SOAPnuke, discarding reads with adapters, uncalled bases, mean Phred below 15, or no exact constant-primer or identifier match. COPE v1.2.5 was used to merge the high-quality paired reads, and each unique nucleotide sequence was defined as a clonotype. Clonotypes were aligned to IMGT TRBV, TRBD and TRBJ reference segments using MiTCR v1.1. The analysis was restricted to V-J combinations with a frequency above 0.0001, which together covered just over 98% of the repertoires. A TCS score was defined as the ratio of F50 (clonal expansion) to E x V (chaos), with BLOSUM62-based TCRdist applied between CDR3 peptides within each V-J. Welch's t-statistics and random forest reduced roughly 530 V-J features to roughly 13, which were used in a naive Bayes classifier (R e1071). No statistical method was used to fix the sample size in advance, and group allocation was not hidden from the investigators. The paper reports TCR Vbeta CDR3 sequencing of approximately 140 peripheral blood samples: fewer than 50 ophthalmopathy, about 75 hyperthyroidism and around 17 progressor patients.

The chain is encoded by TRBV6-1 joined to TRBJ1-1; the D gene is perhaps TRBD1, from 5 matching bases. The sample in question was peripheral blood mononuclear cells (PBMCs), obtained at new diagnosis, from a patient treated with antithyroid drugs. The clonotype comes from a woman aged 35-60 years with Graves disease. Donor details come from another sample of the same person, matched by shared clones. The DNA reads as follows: TGTGCCAGCAGTGAACGGACACCGAACACTGAAGCTTTCTTT. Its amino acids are CASSERTPNTEAFF.